This TCR beta chain is from a study of T cells in women clearing cervical HPV infection. From germline, CDR1 is LNHDA and CDR2 SQIVND (reference sequence). V was shortened by 6 bases and J by 6 bases, with 14 bases between the two germline ends. This CDR3 has 13 amino acids. The protocol was immunoSEQ multiplex PCR, while the TCRdb copy is restricted to in-frame clones and leaves out a portion. The sample data list tens of thousands of clones. In the case of this clone: The observed sequence ends 3 residues before the CDR3 terminus, with the missing tail filled in from the germline J gene.

The sequenced material came from blood buffy coat. This sequence originates from a woman aged 18 to 75 with a cervical HPV16 infection that either progressed to CIN3+ or cleared (not recorded which). This chain connects TRBV19 to TRBJ1-2, with D possibly matching TRBD1 (6 bases). The DNA read from the CDR3 is TGTGCCAGTAGGACCGGGACAAGGGATGGC. Protein product: CASRTGTRDG. The entire CDR3 is CASRTGTRDGYTF.